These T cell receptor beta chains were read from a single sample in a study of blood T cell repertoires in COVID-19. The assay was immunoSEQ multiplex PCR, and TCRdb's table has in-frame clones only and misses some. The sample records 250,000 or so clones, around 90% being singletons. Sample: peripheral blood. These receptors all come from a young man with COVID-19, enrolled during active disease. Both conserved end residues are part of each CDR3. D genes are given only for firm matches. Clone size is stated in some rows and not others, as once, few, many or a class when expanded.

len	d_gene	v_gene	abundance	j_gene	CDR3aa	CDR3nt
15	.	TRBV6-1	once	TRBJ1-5	CASSEGGVSRGPQHF	TGTGCCAGCAGTGAAGGCGGGGTATCGAGGGGGCCCCAGCATTTT
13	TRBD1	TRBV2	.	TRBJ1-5	CASRGQGTQPQHF	TGTGCCAGCAGGGGACAGGGAACTCAGCCCCAGCATTTT
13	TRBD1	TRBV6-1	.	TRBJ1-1	CASSDRGNTEAFF	TGTGCCAGCAGTGACAGGGGGAATACTGAAGCTTTCTTT
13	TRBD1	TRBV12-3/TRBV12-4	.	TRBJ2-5	CASRGTGQETQYF	TGTGCCAGCAGGGGGACAGGCCAAGAGACCCAGTACTTC
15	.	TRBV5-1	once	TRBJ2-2	CASSPATQNTGELFF	TGCGCCAGCAGCCCAGCGACTCAGAACACCGGGGAGCTGTTTTTT
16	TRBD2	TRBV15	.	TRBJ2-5	CATSIGLAGPQETQYF	TGTGCCACCAGCATAGGACTAGCGGGGCCGCAAGAGACCCAGTACTTC
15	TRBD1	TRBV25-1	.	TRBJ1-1	CASSGTGSPHPQAFF	TGTGCCAGCAGCGGGACAGGCTCTCCCCATCCCCAAGCTTTCTTT
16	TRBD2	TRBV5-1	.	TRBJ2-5	CASSSRTSGGEETQYF	TGCGCCAGCAGCTCCCGGACTAGCGGGGGGGAAGAGACCCAGTACTTC
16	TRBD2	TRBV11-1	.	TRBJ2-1	CASSTRSGGAHNEQFF	TGTGCCAGCAGCACACGTAGCGGGGGGGCGCACAATGAGCAGTTCTTC
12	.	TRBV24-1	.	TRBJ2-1	CATSDVGGEQFF	TGTGCCACCAGTGATGTCGGGGGTGAGCAGTTCTTC
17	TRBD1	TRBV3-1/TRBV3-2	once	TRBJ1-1	CASSPFPSGGLDTEAFF	TGTGCCAGCAGCCCCTTTCCTTCAGGGGGCTTGGACACTGAAGCTTTCTTT
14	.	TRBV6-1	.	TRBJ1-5	CASSETWQNQPQHF	TGTGCCAGCAGTGAAACATGGCAGAATCAGCCCCAGCATTTT
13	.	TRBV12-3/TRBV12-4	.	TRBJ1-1	CASSLKLNTEAFF	TGTGCCAGCAGTTTGAAGCTGAACACTGAAGCTTTCTTT
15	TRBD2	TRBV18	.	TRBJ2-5	CASSPNAGGQETQYF	TGTGCCAGCTCACCAAATGCGGGGGGGCAGGAGACCCAGTACTTC
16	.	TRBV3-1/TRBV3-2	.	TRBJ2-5	CASSQEGRVEAETQYF	TGTGCCAGCAGCCAAGAAGGCAGGGTCGAGGCGGAGACCCAGTACTTC
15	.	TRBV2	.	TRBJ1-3	CASGLGANSGNTIYF	TGTGCCAGCGGCTTGGGGGCGAACTCTGGAAACACCATATATTTT
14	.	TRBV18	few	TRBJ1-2	CATKHRDQSYGYTF	TGTGCCACCAAACACCGGGATCAGTCCTATGGCTACACCTTC
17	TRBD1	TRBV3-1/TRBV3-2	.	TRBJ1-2	CASSGGQGGLDGYGYTF	TGTGCCAGCAGCGGGGGACAGGGGGGCCTCGATGGCTATGGCTACACCTTC